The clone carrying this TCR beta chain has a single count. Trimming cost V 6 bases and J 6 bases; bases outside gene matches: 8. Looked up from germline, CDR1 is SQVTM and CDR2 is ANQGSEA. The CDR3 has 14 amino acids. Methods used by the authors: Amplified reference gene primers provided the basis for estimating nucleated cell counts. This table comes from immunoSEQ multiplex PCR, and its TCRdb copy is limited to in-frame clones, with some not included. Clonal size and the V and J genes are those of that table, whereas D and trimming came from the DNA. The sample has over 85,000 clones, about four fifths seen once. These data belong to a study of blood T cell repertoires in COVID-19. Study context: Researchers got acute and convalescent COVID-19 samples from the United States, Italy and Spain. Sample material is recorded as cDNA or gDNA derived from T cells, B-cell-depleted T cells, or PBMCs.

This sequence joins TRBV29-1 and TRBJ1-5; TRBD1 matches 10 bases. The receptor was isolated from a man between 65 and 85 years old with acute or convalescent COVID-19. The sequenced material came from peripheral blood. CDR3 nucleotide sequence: TGCAGCGTGGGGACAGGGGTATACGGTCAGCCCCAGCATTTT. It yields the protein CSVGTGVYGQPQHF.